This T cell receptor beta chain was sequenced in a study of beta chain features in type 1 diabetes. Sequencing targeted expressed TCRB transcripts, as all isolated RNA had been reverse transcribed. This table comes from immunoSEQ multiplex PCR, and its TCRdb copy is limited to in-frame clones, with some not included. The sample yields tens of thousands of clones, under 70% seen once. On this clone: What it recognizes is unknown.

Study-wide results and caveats: Among all four CD4+ subsets, Type 1 diabetes patients had TCRB CDR3s that were moderately but significantly shorter. Any HLA-type effect on TCRB rearrangement remained unresolved here.

Germline values: CDR1 MGHDK, CDR2 SYGVNS. The CDR3 length is 14 residues. The ends were cut back, 3 bases at V and 7 bases at J, with 13 bases in the middle. Sequences were obtained from stem cell memory CD4+ T cells from blood. The sequence was collected from a middle-aged woman with type 1 diabetes. This chain joins TRBV25-1 and TRBJ2-4; maybe TRBD1 (6 bases). The CDR3 loop reads CASSDRTGPNIQYF. CDR3 nucleotide sequence: TGTGCCAGCAGTGACCGAACAGGGCCGAACATTCAGTACTTC.